The clone carrying this T cell receptor beta chain has a handful of counts. The sequenced target, TCR beta, came from blood CD8+ and CD4+ T cells. Reverse transcription of roughly 0.5 to 1 ug RNA was performed with random hexamers. An immunoSEQ multiplex PCR generated amplified TCR beta CDR3 products spanning 54 Vbeta and 13 Jbeta. A single record per CDR3 protein comes from TCRdb applying MiXCR to the immunoSEQ multiplex PCR reads. The sample carries 400,000 or so distinct CDR3 sequences, approximately 85% recorded once. The sample originates from a study of CD8 T cells in Susac syndrome. The CDR3 extends over 14 amino acids. With V trimmed by 5 bases and J by 1 base, 3 bases remained unmatched.

Specimen: CD8+ T cells from PBMCs. This clonotype originated in a human donor with multiple sclerosis. The rearrangement uses TRBV12-3 or TRBV12-4 and TRBJ2-3; 7 nucleotides line up with TRBD1. The CDR3 DNA follows: TGTGCCAGCAGTCGCACAGGGGGCACAGATACGCAGTATTTT. Its protein product is CASSRTGGTDTQYF.